The following is a T cell receptor beta chain sequence with its context. Sequencing used immunoSEQ multiplex PCR; TCRdb keeps in-frame clones, though not all of them. In the table there are approximately 2.3 million clones, approximately 95% of which are singletons. These data originate in a study of shared clonotypes between healthy human individuals. The CDR3 has 13 residues. In germline, CDR1 is MNHNS, CDR2 SASEGT. Deletions cut 8 bases from V and 2 bases from J, with 12 bases between. This receptor was taken from a man aged 18 to 29 in good health. Some clones in this sample may be carry-over from other donors' samples. The chain couples TRBV6-1 to TRBJ2-5, with D tentatively TRBD1 or TRBD2 (5 bases each). The sample consisted of naive CD4+ T cells from PBMCs. Documented subset: CD45RA+ positively selected. CDR3 region: CASGRDGQETQYF. CDR3 coding DNA: TGTGCCAGCGGTAGGGACGGACAAGAGACCCAGTACTTC.